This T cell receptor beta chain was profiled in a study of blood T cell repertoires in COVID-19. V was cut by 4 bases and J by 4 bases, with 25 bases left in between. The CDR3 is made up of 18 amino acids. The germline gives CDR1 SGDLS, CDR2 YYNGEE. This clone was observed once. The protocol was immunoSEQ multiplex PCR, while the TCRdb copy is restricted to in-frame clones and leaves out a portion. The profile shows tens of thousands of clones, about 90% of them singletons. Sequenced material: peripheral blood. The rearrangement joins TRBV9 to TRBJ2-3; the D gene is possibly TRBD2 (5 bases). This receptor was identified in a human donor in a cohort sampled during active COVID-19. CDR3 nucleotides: TGTGCCAGCAGCTCACGCCCTAGACTAAGGGAAGGAGCAGATACGCAGTATTTT. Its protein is CASSSRPRLREGADTQYF.